Following are 32 T cell receptor beta chains from one sample sequenced in a study of CD8+CD57+ T cells in acquired aplastic anemia. Template material for TCR beta VDJ and CDR3 profiling consisted of genomic DNA. TCRdb re-derived calls from the reads in MiXCR, one entry per CDR3 protein. The sample has around 290,000 distinct CDR3 sequences; roughly 61% are singletons. In patients chosen for sequencing, flow cytometry had shown CD8+CD57+ cell expansion. Material for sequencing was sorted CD4+, CD8+, or CD8+CD57+ T cells (not recorded which) from PBMCs. Source of these receptors: a human donor with aplastic anemia.

This clonotype has ten or more counts. The chain joins TRBV6-1 to TRBJ1-3; TRBD1 matches at 8 bases. Germline assignment: CDR1 MNHNS and CDR2 SASEGT. V shed 6 bases and J 4 bases; nucleotides not matched to a gene: 5. This CDR3 comprises 14 residues. This chain's CDR3 is CASRADRAGNTIYF. CDR3 nucleotide sequence: TGTGCCAGCAGAGCGGACAGGGCGGGAAACACCATATATTTT.

This clonotype occurred many times. CDR3 sequence: CASSLSWGWSYEQYF. The CDR3 DNA reads as TGCGCCAGCAGCTTGAGCTGGGGTTGGTCCTACGAGCAGTACTTC. V gene TRBV5-1 combines with J gene TRBJ2-7; no clear D. V was pared by 1 base and J by 1 base, with 12 bases between. This CDR3 region has 15 residues. Germline loops: CDR1 SGHRS, CDR2 YFSETQ.

DNA of the CDR3: TGTGCCAGCAGCGTAGCCGCGGGGGGGCGCCAAGAGACCCAGTACTTC. Translating it yields CASSVAAGGRQETQYF. The rearrangement joins TRBV9 to TRBJ2-5, with 9 bases matching TRBD2. This CDR3 is 16 amino acids long. CDR1 is SGDLS and CDR2 is YYNGEE in the germline V gene. The junction had 4 bases not matched to a gene; V was cut back by 0 bases and J by 1 base.

This clonotype was recorded many times. The chain joins TRBV11-1 to TRBJ2-7; 11 bases are a match to TRBD2. CDR1 SGHAT and CDR2 FQDESV come from the germline V gene (reference sequence). J lost 3 bases, V lost 6 bases, and 7 bases had no gene match. The CDR3 is made up of 15 amino acids. CDR3 protein: CASRYGTSGYYEQYF. In DNA form, the CDR3 reads TGTGCCAGCAGATACGGGACTAGCGGATACTACGAGCAGTACTTC.

The chain has TRBV24-1 and TRBJ1-2; no clear D gene. Germline CDR1 reads KGHDR; CDR2 reads SFDVKD. V lost 2 bases to trimming and J lost 2 bases, with 2 bases between them. The CDR3 consists of 12 residues. The chain's CDR3 is CATSDYNYGYTF. The CDR3 nucleotides are TGTGCCACCAGTGATTACAACTATGGCTACACCTTC.

The genes are TRBV7-3 and TRBJ2-1, with no clear D. Trimming cost V 1 base and J 6 bases, with 10 bases left between them. The germline CDR1 and CDR2 sequences are SGHTA and FQGTGA. The CDR3 runs 14 residues. In DNA form, the CDR3 reads TGTGCCAGCAGCTTAAGTCGGATGGGCAATGAGCAGTTCTTC. Residues: CASSLSRMGNEQFF.

V gene TRBV7-6 combines with J gene TRBJ1-2; D is perhaps TRBD1 (5 bases). The V gene's germline CDR1 is SGHVS and CDR2 FNYEAQ. The V end lost 0 bases, the J end lost 2 bases, and 10 bases lay between the germline ends. This CDR3 is built from 15 residues. The CDR3 region is CASSLARDRNYGYTF. CDR3 sequence (DNA): TGTGCCAGCAGCTTAGCCAGGGACCGAAACTATGGCTACACCTTC.

This clonotype was seen a single time. This sequence joins TRBV5-1 and TRBJ2-7, with D tentatively TRBD1 (6 bases). Germline V gene data show CDR1 as SGHRS and CDR2 as YFSETQ. The CDR3 totals 15 residues. Deletions cut 3 bases from V and 5 bases from J, with 18 bases between. CDR3 DNA sequence: TGCGCCAGCAGCTCACTCCTTTCGGACAGCAACGAGCAGTACTTC. Amino acids: CASSSLLSDSNEQYF.

The rearrangement uses TRBV20-1 and TRBJ1-6; D is uncertain. The CDR3 is 14 amino acids. The V and J ends lost 3 bases and 9 bases respectively, with 15 bases between them. CDR1 DFQATT and CDR2 SNEGSKA come from the germline V gene (reference sequence). The CDR3 DNA follows: TGCAGTGCTAGCGGCTACAGAGTAGGTTCACCCCTCCACTTT. It translates to CSASGYRVGSPLHF.

This clonotype was counted many times. The V and J genes are TRBV3-1 and TRBJ1-1, with D possibly matching TRBD1 (6 bases). Germline-derived CDR1 and CDR2 are LGHDT and YNNKEL (reference sequence). The CDR3 has 15 amino acids. The V end was cut by 3 bases, the J end by 4 bases, with 15 bases between. The CDR3, as DNA: TGTGCCAGCAGCCAGTCTGGGGGGGGCATCACTGAAGCTTTCTTT. It encodes CASSQSGGGITEAFF.

In this sample, this clonotype turned up a few times. Given a much more abundant clone one base away, this may be a read error. The chain links TRBV2 to TRBJ1-1; TRBD1 might be the D (6 bases). CDR3 size: 12 residues. Germline CDR1 SNHLY, CDR2 FYNNEI. The ends were cut back, 6 bases at V and 10 bases at J, with 15 bases in the middle. The CDR3 region is CASSRDKIRAFF. The CDR3 DNA is TGTGCCAGCAGCCGGGACAAGATACGAGCTTTCTTT.

The rearrangement joins TRBV7-2 to TRBJ2-3, with unresolved D. The germline CDR1 and CDR2 sequences are SGHTA and FQGNSA. This CDR3 is 15 amino acids long. The germline V and J ends were trimmed by 0 bases and 4 bases, with 11 bases remaining between them. In DNA, the CDR3 is TGTGCCAGCAGCTTAGCTTCGGGTACCGCAGATACGCAGTATTTT. Encoded protein: CASSLASGTADTQYF.

V gene TRBV10-3 combines with J gene TRBJ2-1; 10 bases fit TRBD2. The CDR3 spans 16 residues. J was trimmed by 8 bases and V by 5 bases; bases with no gene match: 12. Looked up from germline, CDR1 is ENHRY and CDR2 is SYGVKD. The CDR3, as DNA: TGTGCCATCAGTCTCACGCCTAGCGGGAGTATCGATGAGCAGTTCTTC. It encodes CAISLTPSGSIDEQFF.

Turning to this clonotype: Compared with germline, one end of the junction differs, possibly owing to a read error. CDR3 sequence (DNA): TGTGCCACCAGTGGTTTGGTTGTCGGTGAGCAGTTCTTC. This sequence encodes CATSGLVVGEQFF. This chain uses TRBV24-1 with TRBJ2-1; D call uncertain. Germline V gene lookup returns CDR1 KGHDR and CDR2 SFDVKD. The CDR3 spans 13 residues.

The V and J genes are TRBV20-1 and TRBJ2-3, with 11 bases identical to TRBD1. The CDR3 sequence is 13 residues long. Germline V gives CDR1 DFQATT, CDR2 SNEGSKA (reference sequence). V was clipped by 5 bases and J by 6 bases; unmatched bases: 4. CDR3: CSAGQGARDTQYF. CDR3 sequence (DNA): TGCAGTGCTGGACAGGGGGCGAGGGATACGCAGTATTTT.

The V and J genes are TRBV7-9 and TRBJ1-1; no clear D gene. The CDR3 length is 16 residues. CDR1 and CDR2 (germline): SEHNR, FQNEAQ (reference sequence). V was clipped by 6 bases and J by 3 bases, with 20 bases between them. CDR3 nucleotides: TGTGCCAGCAGTGATAACGGGATCTATGGCTACACTGAAGCTTTCTTT. Protein product: CASSDNGIYGYTEAFF.

This clonotype was observed many times. The chain is built from TRBV7-7 and TRBJ2-2; D might be TRBD2 (5 bases). Trimming took 0 bases from V and 3 from J, leaving 14 bases between them. The CDR3 covers 17 residues. The germline CDR1 and CDR2 sequences are SSHAT and FNYEAQ (reference sequence). The CDR3 nucleotides are TGTGCCAGCAGCTTAGCGCTAACTAGTCCCTACACCGGGGAGCTGTTTTTT. It is translated as CASSLALTSPYTGELFF. The whole variable domain, remainder taken from reference TRBV7-7 and TRBJ2-2, is GAGVSQSPRYKVTKRGQDVTLRCDPISSHATLYWYQQALGQGPEFLTYFNYEAQPDKSGLPSDRFSAERPEGSISTLTIQRTEQRDSAMYRCASSLALTSPYTGELFFGEGSRLTVL.

Many counts were recorded for this clonotype. The CDR3 region is CASSFSAGADTQYF. CDR3 sequence (DNA): TGTGCCAGCAGTTTCTCAGCGGGCGCAGATACGCAGTATTTT. This chain joins TRBV12-3 or TRBV12-4 and TRBJ2-3; tentative D call: TRBD2 (6 bases). Trimming cost V 3 bases and J 4 bases, with 11 bases left between them. There are 14 residues in the CDR3.

The rearrangement joins TRBV10-3 to TRBJ1-1; D uncertain. The CDR3 is 15 residues long. The V and J ends lost 0 bases and 1 base respectively, with 9 bases between them. Germline V gene sequence: CDR1 ENHRY, CDR2 SYGVKD. The CDR3 sequence is CAISESGLKNTEAFF. The CDR3 DNA reads as TGTGCCATCAGTGAGTCCGGGCTAAAGAACACTGAAGCTTTCTTT.

This clonotype was recorded at least ten times. This chain connects TRBV2 to TRBJ2-1; perhaps TRBD2 as D (6 bases). V lost 1 base, J lost 5 bases, and 18 bases lay in between. Germline lookup yields CDR1 SNHLY and CDR2 FYNNEI. The CDR3 sequence is 17 residues long. CDR3 protein: CASSEGLGLASNNEQFF. CDR3 nucleotide sequence: TGTGCCAGCAGTGAAGGGTTAGGGCTAGCGTCAAACAATGAGCAGTTCTTC.

This clonotype was counted a few times. The chain combines TRBV6-4 with TRBJ1-6, with 7 bases lining up with TRBD1. There are 15 residues in the CDR3. Germline V gene data show CDR1 as MRHNA and CDR2 as SNTAGT. V dropped 4 bases and J dropped 7; count of bases not matched to a gene: 7. Written as DNA, the CDR3 is TGTGCCAGCAGTGCGACAGGGAACGAAAATTCACCCCTCCACTTT. Amino acids: CASSATGNENSPLHF.

The sample holds many counts of this clonotype. J is TRBJ2-7 and V is TRBV5-1, with TRBD1 matching 7 bases. Trimming cost V 1 base and J 5 bases; bases outside gene matches: 0. Germline CDR1 reads SGHRS; CDR2 reads YFSETQ. This CDR3 is 12 amino acids long. The CDR3 region is CASSLTGDEQYF. The CDR3 DNA is TGCGCCAGCAGCTTGACAGGGGACGAGCAGTACTTC. Drawing the rest from reference TRBV5-1 and TRBJ2-7, the complete variable domain is KAGVTQTPRYLIKTRGQQVTLSCSPISGHRSVSWYQQTPGQGLQFLFEYFSETQRNKGNFPGRFSGRQFSNSRSEMNVSTLELGDSALYLCASSLTGDEQYFGPGTRLTVT.

In its sample, this clonotype was seen many times. The chain couples TRBV12-3 or TRBV12-4 to TRBJ1-3; the match to TRBD1 covers 9 bases. V lost 5 bases and J lost 3; bases outside the gene matches: 2. CDR3 length: 14 residues. CDR3 DNA: TGTGCCAGCAGTCACAGGGGGCTTGGAAACACCATATATTTT. Its translation: CASSHRGLGNTIYF.

This clonotype showed up many times. The chain uses TRBV24-1 and TRBJ2-7; 8 bases are shared with TRBD1. Trimming removed 2 bases from V and 5 bases from J; junction bases left unmatched: 1. Germline V gene sequence: CDR1 KGHDR, CDR2 SFDVKD. The length of the CDR3 is 13 residues. CDR3 DNA sequence: TGTGCCACCAGTGATTCGGACAGGGACGAGCAGTACTTC. Its translation: CATSDSDRDEQYF.

The chain couples TRBV7-9 to TRBJ2-2; the D gene is possibly TRBD1 (6 bases). The ends were cut back, 3 bases at V and 8 bases at J, with 10 bases in the middle. This CDR3 has 13 amino acids. Germline V gives CDR1 SEHNR, CDR2 FQNEAQ (reference sequence). In nucleotides, the CDR3 is TGTGCCAGCAGCTTGGGGGCGACAGGGGAGCTGTTTTTT. It encodes CASSLGATGELFF.

The genes are TRBV5-1 and TRBJ2-7, with D maybe TRBD2 (6 bases). Germline V gives CDR1 SGHRS, CDR2 YFSETQ. Trimming took 0 bases from V and 6 from J, leaving 13 bases between them. The CDR3 totals 14 residues. The CDR3 DNA reads as TGCGCCAGCAGCTTGGTAGCCGGGGGTCGCGAGCAGTACTTC. It specifies CASSLVAGGREQYF.

With respect to this clonotype: One junction end does not reproduce the germline sequence, and a read error may be involved. The chain is built from TRBV20-1 and TRBJ2-5; tentatively, D is TRBD1 or TRBD2 (5 bases each). The CDR3 covers 12 residues. The germline CDR1 and CDR2 sequences are DFQATT and SNEGSKA (reference sequence). The CDR3: CSARSTGPLLHF. CDR3 nucleotides: TGCAGTGCTAGATCCACGGGACCGCTTTTGCACTTC.

The CDR3 loop reads CASRPDSALGQYF. As DNA, the CDR3 is TGTGCCAGCAGACCCGACTCCGCCCTGGGGCAGTACTTC. V is TRBV6-6 and J is TRBJ2-7, with D unclear. The V end was cut by 6 bases, the J end by 9 bases, with 18 bases between. Germline CDR1 is MNHNY and CDR2 is SVGAGI (reference sequence). There are 13 residues in the CDR3.

The chain combines TRBV9 with TRBJ1-1, with D tentatively TRBD1 (6 bases). Germline CDR1 reads SGDLS; CDR2 reads YYNGEE. CDR3 length: 16 amino acids. Trimming removed 0 bases from V and 1 base from J, with 13 bases in between. Here the CDR3 reads CASSVVPGQPNTEAFF. The DNA for the CDR3 is TGTGCCAGCAGCGTAGTACCGGGACAACCGAACACTGAAGCTTTCTTT.

This chain connects TRBV20-1 to TRBJ2-7; TRBD2 matches at 14 bases. Germline CDR1 reads DFQATT; CDR2 reads SNEGSKA (reference sequence). The CDR3 is 15 residues long. V gave up 3 bases and J gave up 2 bases; unmatched junction bases: 3. CDR3 DNA sequence: TGCAGTGCTAGGAGACTAGCGGGGGGGACCTACGAGCAGTACTTC. This encodes CSARRLAGGTYEQYF.

About this clonotype: This could be a read error, since a much larger clone is one nucleotide away. The rearrangement links TRBV9 to TRBJ2-3; TRBD1 matches at 12 bases. This CDR3 spans 16 amino acids. In germline, CDR1 is SGDLS, CDR2 YYNGEE. The junction had 6 bases not matched to a gene; V was cut back by 3 bases and J by 4 bases. This CDR3 reads CASSGSGTGGADTQYF. The CDR3 nucleotides read TGTGCCAGCAGCGGCTCCGGGACAGGGGGCGCAGATACGCAGTATTTT. The full variable domain, in which reference TRBV9 and TRBJ2-3 provide the parts outside the CDR3, is DSGVTQTPKHLITATGQRVTLRCSPRSGDLSVYWYQQSLDQGLQFLIQYYNGEERAKGNILERFSAQQFPDLHSELNLSSLELGDSALYFCASSGSGTGGADTQYFGPGTRLTVL.

In this sample, this clonotype turned up many times. The chain recombines TRBV7-8 with TRBJ2-5, with TRBD2 identical over 8 bases. The CDR3 contains 15 residues. Per the germline V gene, CDR1 is SGHVS and CDR2 is FQNEAQ. Trimming took 5 bases from V and 3 from J; bases not matched to a gene: 8. In nucleotides, the CDR3 is TGTGCCAGCAGCCCGGGGGGGACAAGGGAAGAGACCCAGTACTTC. Translated, it gives CASSPGGTREETQYF.